This entry features one T cell receptor (beta chain) sequence. Antigen: not known. The sample originates from a study of siplizumab effects on memory and regulatory T cells. Findings of the study overall: Alloreactive sequences tracing back to unstimulated CD4+ memory cells fell significantly with siplizumab. Mapping to unstimulated subsets was achieved for only a minor fraction of alloreactive clones.

Per sample, the assay covered about 9.5 x 10^4 TCR templates. The protocol was immunoSEQ multiplex PCR, while the TCRdb copy is restricted to in-frame clones and leaves out a portion. The sample lists about 57,000 clones; 83% were seen once. Trimming took off 6 bases at V and 4 bases at J, with 15 bases between the two ends. The CDR3 loop spans 14 amino acids. Germline CDR1 SNHLY, CDR2 FYNNEI. Sequenced: memory CD4+ T cells sorted from blood. The TCR originated in a human donor in good health. The chain links TRBV2 to TRBJ2-5; D possibly corresponds to TRBD2 (5 bases). The CDR3 spells CASSPLEGRETQYF. The CDR3 bases are TGTGCCAGCAGCCCTCTGGAAGGGAGAGAGACCCAGTACTTC.